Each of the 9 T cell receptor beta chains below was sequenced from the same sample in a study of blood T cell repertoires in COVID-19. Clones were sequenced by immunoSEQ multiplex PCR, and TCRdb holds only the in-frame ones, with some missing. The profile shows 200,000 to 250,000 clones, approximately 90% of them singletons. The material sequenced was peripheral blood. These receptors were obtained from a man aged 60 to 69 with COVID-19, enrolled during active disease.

CDR3 nucleotides: TGTGCCAGCAGCTTGGGTCAGGGTTACTACGAGCAGTACTTC. Its translation: CASSLGQGYYEQYF. The chain combines TRBV5-4 with TRBJ2-7; weak D call: TRBD1 (5 bases). The CDR3 contains 14 residues. The germline V and J ends were trimmed by 0 bases and 3 bases, with 10 bases remaining between them. Per the germline V gene, CDR1 is SGHNT and CDR2 is YYREEE (reference sequence).

The CDR3 is CASSLVQGTGNTIYF. The CDR3 DNA follows: TGCGCCAGCAGCTTGGTACAGGGGACTGGAAACACCATATATTTT. The rearrangement links TRBV5-1 to TRBJ1-3; TRBD1 matches at 7 bases. V gave up 0 bases and J gave up 2 bases; unmatched junction bases: 2. The CDR3 contains 15 residues. Germline V gives CDR1 SGHRS, CDR2 YFSETQ.

The CDR3 bases are TGTGCCAGCAGCTTCGGGACTAGCGGGAACCATGAGCAGTTCTTC. Amino acid sequence: CASSFGTSGNHEQFF. The rearrangement uses TRBV7-8 and TRBJ2-1, with TRBD2 matching over 13 bases. V was clipped by 3 bases and J by 8 bases; unmatched bases: 4. Germline V CDR1 and CDR2: SGHVS, FQNEAQ. This CDR3 contains 15 residues. The whole variable domain, remainder taken from reference TRBV7-8 and TRBJ2-1, is GAGVSQSPRYKVAKRGQDVALRCDPISGHVSLFWYQQALGQGPEFLTYFQNEAQLDKSGLPSDRFFAERPEGSVSTLKIQRTQQEDSAVYLCASSFGTSGNHEQFFGPGTRLTVL.

The CDR3 loop is CASSQGLFSNQPQHF. CDR3 bases: TGTGCCAGCAGCCAGGGCTTATTTAGCAATCAGCCCCAGCATTTT. The chain uses TRBV6-5 and TRBJ1-5, with D perhaps TRBD1 (5 bases). V lost 6 bases and J 0 bases, leaving 12 bases between the germline ends. CDR3 length: 15 amino acids. Germline V gives CDR1 MNHEY, CDR2 SVGAGI.

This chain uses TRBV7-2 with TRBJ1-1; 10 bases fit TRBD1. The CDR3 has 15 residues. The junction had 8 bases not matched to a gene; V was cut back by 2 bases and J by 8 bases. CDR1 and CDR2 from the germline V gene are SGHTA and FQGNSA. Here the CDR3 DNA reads TGTGCCAGCAGCTTATACGGACAGGGGGTAGGGGAAGCTTTCTTT. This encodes CASSLYGQGVGEAFF. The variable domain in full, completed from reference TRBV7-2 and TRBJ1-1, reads GAGVSQSPSNKVTEKGKDVELRCDPISGHTALYWYRQSLGQGLEFLIYFQGNSAPDKSGLPSDRFSAERTGGSVSTLTIQRTQQEDSAVYLCASSLYGQGVGEAFFGQGTRLTVV.

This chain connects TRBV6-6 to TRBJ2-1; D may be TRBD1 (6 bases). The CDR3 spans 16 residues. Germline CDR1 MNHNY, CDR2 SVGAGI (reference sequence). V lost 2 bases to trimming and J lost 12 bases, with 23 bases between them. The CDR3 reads CASSYDLGTRDPGQFF. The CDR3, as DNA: TGTGCCAGCAGTTACGATTTAGGGACAAGGGACCCGGGGCAGTTCTTC.

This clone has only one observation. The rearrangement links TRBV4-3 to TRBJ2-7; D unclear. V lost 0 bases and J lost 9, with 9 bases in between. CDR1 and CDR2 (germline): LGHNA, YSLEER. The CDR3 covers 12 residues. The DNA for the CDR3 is TGCGCCAGCAGCCAAGATATGGCGGTGCAGTACTTC. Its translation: CASSQDMAVQYF.

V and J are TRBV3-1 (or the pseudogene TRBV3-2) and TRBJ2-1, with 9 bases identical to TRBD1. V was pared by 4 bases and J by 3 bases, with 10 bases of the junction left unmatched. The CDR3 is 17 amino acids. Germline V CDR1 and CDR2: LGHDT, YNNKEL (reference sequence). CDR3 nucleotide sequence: TGTGCCAGCAGCCCTGGAGCGGGACAGGGTGACTACAATGAGCAGTTCTTC. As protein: CASSPGAGQGDYNEQFF.

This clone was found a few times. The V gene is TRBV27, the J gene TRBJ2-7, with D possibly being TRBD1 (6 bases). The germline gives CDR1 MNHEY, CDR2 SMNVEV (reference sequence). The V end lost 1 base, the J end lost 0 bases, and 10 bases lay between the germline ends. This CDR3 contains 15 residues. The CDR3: CASSLWSTGSYEQYF. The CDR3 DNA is TGTGCCAGCAGTTTATGGTCGACAGGCTCCTACGAGCAGTACTTC.